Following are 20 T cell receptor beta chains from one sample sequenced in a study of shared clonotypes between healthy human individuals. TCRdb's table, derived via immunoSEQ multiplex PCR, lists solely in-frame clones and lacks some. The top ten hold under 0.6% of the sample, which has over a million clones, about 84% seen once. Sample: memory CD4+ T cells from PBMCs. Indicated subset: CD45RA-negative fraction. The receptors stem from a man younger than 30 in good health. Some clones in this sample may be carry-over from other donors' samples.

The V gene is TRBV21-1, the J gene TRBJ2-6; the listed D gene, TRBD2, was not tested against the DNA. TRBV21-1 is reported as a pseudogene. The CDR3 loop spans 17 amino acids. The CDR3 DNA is TGTGCCAGCAGCAACGAGTGTGCGGGCCCTGGGGCCAACGTCCTGACTTTC. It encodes CASSNECAGPGANVLTF.

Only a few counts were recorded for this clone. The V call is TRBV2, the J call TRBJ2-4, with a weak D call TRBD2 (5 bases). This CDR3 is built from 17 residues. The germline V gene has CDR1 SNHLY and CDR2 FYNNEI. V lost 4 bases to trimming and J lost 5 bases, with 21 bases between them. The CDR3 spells CASSGSSQRVLENIQYF. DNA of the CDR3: TGTGCCAGCAGTGGGTCTAGCCAGAGGGTGTTAGAAAACATTCAGTACTTC.

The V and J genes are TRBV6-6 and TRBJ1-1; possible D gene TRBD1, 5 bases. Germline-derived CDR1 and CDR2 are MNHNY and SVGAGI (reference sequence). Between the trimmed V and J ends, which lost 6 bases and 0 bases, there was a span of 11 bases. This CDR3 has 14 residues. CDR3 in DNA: TGTGCCAGCAGACGGGACCCGATGAACACTGAAGCTTTCTTT. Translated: CASRRDPMNTEAFF.

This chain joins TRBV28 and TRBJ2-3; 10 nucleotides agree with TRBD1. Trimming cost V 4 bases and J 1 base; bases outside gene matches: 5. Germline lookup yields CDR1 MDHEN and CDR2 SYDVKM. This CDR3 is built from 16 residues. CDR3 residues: CASSSRGTGGTDTQYF. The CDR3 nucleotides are TGTGCCAGCAGTTCTCGGGGGACAGGGGGCACAGATACGCAGTATTTT.

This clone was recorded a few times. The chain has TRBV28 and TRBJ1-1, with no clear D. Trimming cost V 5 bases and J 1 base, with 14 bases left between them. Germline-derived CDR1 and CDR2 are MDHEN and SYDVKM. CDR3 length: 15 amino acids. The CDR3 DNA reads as TGTGCCAGCAGTCCCCTCCGAAGGGAGAACACTGAAGCTTTCTTT. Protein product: CASSPLRRENTEAFF.

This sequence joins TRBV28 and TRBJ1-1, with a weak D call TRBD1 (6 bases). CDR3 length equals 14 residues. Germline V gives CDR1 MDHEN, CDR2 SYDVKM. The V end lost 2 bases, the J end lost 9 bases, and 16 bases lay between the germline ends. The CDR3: CASSLRTGAWKAFF. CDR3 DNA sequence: TGTGCCAGCAGTTTACGGACGGGGGCATGGAAAGCTTTCTTT.

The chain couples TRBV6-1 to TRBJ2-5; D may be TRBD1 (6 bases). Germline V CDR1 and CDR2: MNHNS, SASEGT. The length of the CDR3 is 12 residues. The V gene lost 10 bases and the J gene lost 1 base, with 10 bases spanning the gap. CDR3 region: CANGQPQETQYF. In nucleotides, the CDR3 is TGTGCCAACGGACAGCCCCAAGAGACCCAGTACTTC.

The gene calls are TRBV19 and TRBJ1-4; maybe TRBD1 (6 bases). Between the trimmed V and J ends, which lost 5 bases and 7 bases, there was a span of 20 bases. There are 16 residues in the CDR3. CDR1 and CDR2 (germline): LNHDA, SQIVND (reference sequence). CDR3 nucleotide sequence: TGTGCCAGTAGTCGGCCAGGGGACTATAAGGGTGAAAAACTGTTTTTT. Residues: CASSRPGDYKGEKLFF.

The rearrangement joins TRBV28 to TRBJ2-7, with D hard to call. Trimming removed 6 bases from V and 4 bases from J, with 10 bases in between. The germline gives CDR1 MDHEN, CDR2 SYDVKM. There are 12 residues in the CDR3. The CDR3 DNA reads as TGTGCCAGCAGGGGGAACGATTACGAGCAGTACTTC. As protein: CASRGNDYEQYF. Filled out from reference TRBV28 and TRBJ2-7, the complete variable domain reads DVKVTQSSRYLVKRTGEKVFLECVQDMDHENMFWYRQDPGLGLRLIYFSYDVKMKEKGDIPEGYSVSREKKERFSLILESASTNQTSMYLCASRGNDYEQYFGPGTRLTVT.

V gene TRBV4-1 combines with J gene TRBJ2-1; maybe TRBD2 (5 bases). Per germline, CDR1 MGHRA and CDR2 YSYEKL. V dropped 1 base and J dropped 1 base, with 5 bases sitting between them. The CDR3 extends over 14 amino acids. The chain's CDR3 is CASSQGGSYNEQFF. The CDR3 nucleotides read TGCGCCAGCAGCCAAGGAGGGTCCTACAATGAGCAGTTCTTC.

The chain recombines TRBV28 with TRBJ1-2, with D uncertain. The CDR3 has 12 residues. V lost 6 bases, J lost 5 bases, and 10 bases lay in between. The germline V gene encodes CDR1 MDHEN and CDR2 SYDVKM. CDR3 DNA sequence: TGTGCCAGCAGCCTCAGAAGGTATGGCTACACCTTC. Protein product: CASSLRRYGYTF.

This chain's CDR3 is CASSLRGSGREQYF. CDR3 sequence (DNA): TGTGCCAGCAGCTTAAGGGGCTCTGGGCGCGAGCAGTACTTC. This chain joins TRBV7-2 and TRBJ2-7, with D tentatively TRBD1 (5 bases). Germline V gene sequence: CDR1 SGHTA, CDR2 FQGNSA. The V and J ends lost 2 bases and 6 bases respectively, with 14 bases between them. The length of the CDR3 is 14 residues. The full variable domain, with the rest looked up from reference TRBV7-2 and TRBJ2-7, is GAGVSQSPSNKVTEKGKDVELRCDPISGHTALYWYRQSLGQGLEFLIYFQGNSAPDKSGLPSDRFSAERTGGSVSTLTIQRTQQEDSAVYLCASSLRGSGREQYFGPGTRLTVT.

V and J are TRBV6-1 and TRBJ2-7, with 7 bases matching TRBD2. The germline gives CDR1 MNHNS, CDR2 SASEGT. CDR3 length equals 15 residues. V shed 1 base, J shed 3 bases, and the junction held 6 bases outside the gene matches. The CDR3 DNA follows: TGTGCCAGCAGTGAAGTCGGCGCGGGGGTCTACGAGCAGTACTTC. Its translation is CASSEVGAGVYEQYF.

CDR3 nucleotide sequence: TGTGCCAGCAGCGTAGGCAGGGATTATAGCAATCAGCCCCAGCATTTT. This translates into CASSVGRDYSNQPQHF. The gene calls are TRBV9 and TRBJ1-5, with a weak D call TRBD1 (5 bases). Germline assignment: CDR1 SGDLS and CDR2 YYNGEE. The CDR3 is 16 residues long. V dropped 0 bases and J dropped 0 bases, with 10 bases sitting between them.

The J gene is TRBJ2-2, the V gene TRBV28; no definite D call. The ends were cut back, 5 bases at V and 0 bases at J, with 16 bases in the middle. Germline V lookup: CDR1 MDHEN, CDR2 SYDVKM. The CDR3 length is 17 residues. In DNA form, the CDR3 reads TGTGCCAGCAGTGATACCTGGACGGACGCGAACACCGGGGAGCTGTTTTTT. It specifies CASSDTWTDANTGELFF.

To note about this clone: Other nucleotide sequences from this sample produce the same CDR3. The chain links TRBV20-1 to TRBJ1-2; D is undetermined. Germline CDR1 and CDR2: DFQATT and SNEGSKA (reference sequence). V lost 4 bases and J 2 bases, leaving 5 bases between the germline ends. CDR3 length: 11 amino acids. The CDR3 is CSAKGNYGYTF. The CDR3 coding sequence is TGCAGTGCTAAGGGAAACTATGGCTACACCTTC.

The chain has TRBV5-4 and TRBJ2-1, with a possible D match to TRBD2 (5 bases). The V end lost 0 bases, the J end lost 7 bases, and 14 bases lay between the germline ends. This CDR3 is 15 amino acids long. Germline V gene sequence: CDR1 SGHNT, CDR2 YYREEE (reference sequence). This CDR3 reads CASSLERGLGNEQFF. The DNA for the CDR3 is TGTGCCAGCAGCTTGGAACGGGGTTTGGGGAATGAGCAGTTCTTC.

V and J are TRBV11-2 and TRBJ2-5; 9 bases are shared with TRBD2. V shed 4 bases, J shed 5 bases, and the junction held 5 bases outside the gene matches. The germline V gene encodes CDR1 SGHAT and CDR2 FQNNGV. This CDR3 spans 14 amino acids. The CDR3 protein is CASSYSTSGETQYF. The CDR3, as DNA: TGTGCCAGCAGCTACAGTACTAGCGGGGAGACCCAGTACTTC.

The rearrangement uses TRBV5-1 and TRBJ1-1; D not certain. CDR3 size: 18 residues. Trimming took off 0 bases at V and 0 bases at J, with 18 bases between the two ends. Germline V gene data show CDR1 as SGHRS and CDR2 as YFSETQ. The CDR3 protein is CASSLATGSLSVNTEAFF. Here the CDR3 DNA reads TGCGCCAGCAGCTTGGCGACGGGCAGCCTATCCGTGAACACTGAAGCTTTCTTT. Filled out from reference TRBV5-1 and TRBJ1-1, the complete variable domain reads KAGVTQTPRYLIKTRGQQVTLSCSPISGHRSVSWYQQTPGQGLQFLFEYFSETQRNKGNFPGRFSGRQFSNSRSEMNVSTLELGDSALYLCASSLATGSLSVNTEAFFGQGTRLTVV.

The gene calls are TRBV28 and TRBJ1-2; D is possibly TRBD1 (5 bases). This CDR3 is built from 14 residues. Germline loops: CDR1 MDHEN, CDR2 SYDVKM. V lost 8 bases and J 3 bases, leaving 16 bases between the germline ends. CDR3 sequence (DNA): TGTGCCAGCCGTTCTGGCGGGGGGTACTATGGCTACACCTTC. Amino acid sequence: CASRSGGGYYGYTF.